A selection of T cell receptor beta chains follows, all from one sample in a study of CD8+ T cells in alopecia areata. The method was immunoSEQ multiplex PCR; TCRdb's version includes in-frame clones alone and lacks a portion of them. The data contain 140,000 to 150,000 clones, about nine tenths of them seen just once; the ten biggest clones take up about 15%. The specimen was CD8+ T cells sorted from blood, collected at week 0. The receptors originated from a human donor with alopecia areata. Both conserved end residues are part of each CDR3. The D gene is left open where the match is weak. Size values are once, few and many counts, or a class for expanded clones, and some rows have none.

CDR3nt: TGCAGCGTCACAGGGGACAGCCCCTACGAGCAGTACTTC
CDR3aa: CSVTGDSPYEQYF
abundance: few
d_gene: TRBD1
v_gene: TRBV29-1
j_gene: TRBJ2-7

CDR3nt: TGTGCCAGCACCTCATGGGAAACCGGCACAGATACGCAGTATTTT
CDR3aa: CASTSWETGTDTQYF
abundance: .
d_gene: .
v_gene: TRBV13
j_gene: TRBJ2-3

CDR3nt: TGTGCCAGCAGCGTGTCGTGGGACAGCTCCTACGAGCAGTACTTC
CDR3aa: CASSVSWDSSYEQYF
abundance: .
d_gene: TRBD1
v_gene: TRBV9
j_gene: TRBJ2-7

CDR3nt: TGCGCCAGCAGCTGGGGACAGGGGGGTTACAATGAGCAGTTCTTC
CDR3aa: CASSWGQGGYNEQFF
abundance: few
d_gene: TRBD1
v_gene: TRBV5-1
j_gene: TRBJ2-1

CDR3nt: TGTGCCAGCAGCGGCCTCACAGATACGCAGTATTTT
CDR3aa: CASSGLTDTQYF
abundance: .
d_gene: .
v_gene: TRBV11-2
j_gene: TRBJ2-3

CDR3nt: TGCAGCGTAGACACCGGGACAGGGGGTCGCGAGCAGTACTTC
CDR3aa: CSVDTGTGGREQYF
abundance: .
d_gene: TRBD1
v_gene: TRBV29-1
j_gene: TRBJ2-7

CDR3nt: TGTGCCAGCACCGCTACTTTGGGGGACACTGAAGCTTTCTTT
CDR3aa: CASTATLGDTEAFF
abundance: .
d_gene: .
v_gene: TRBV25-1
j_gene: TRBJ1-1

CDR3nt: TGCAGCGTTGAGGACACTACCCCAGGGCAGTTCTTC
CDR3aa: CSVEDTTPGQFF
abundance: .
d_gene: .
v_gene: TRBV29-1
j_gene: TRBJ2-1

CDR3nt: TGTGCCAGCAGTTCCGGAGCCTACGAGCAGTACTTC
CDR3aa: CASSSGAYEQYF
abundance: .
d_gene: .
v_gene: TRBV27
j_gene: TRBJ2-7

CDR3nt: TGTGCCAGCAGCGCGGGACTCGCGAACACCGGGGAGCTGTTTTTT
CDR3aa: CASSAGLANTGELFF
abundance: .
d_gene: .
v_gene: TRBV5-6
j_gene: TRBJ2-2

CDR3nt: TGTGCCTGGAGTGTATCCCCATACGAGCAGTACTTC
CDR3aa: CAWSVSPYEQYF
abundance: .
d_gene: .
v_gene: TRBV30
j_gene: TRBJ2-7

CDR3nt: TGTGCCAGCAGTGATTGGGCCTCTAATGAGCAGTTCTTC
CDR3aa: CASSDWASNEQFF
abundance: .
d_gene: .
v_gene: TRBV6-1
j_gene: TRBJ2-1

CDR3nt: TGCGCCAGCAGCCTCGGCCCCGGACTCGACGAGCAGTACTTC
CDR3aa: CASSLGPGLDEQYF
abundance: .
d_gene: .
v_gene: TRBV4-1
j_gene: TRBJ2-7

CDR3nt: TGTGCCAGCAGCATGACTAGTCGTTCCTACGAGCAGTACTTC
CDR3aa: CASSMTSRSYEQYF
abundance: .
d_gene: .
v_gene: TRBV5-6
j_gene: TRBJ2-7

CDR3nt: TGCGCCAGCAGCCAAGACTCCAGGGGTTTTTCCTACGAGCAGTACTTC
CDR3aa: CASSQDSRGFSYEQYF
abundance: .
d_gene: .
v_gene: TRBV4-1
j_gene: TRBJ2-7

CDR3nt: TGCAGCGTACTAGGGGAAGCGGGTAATGAGCAGTTCTTC
CDR3aa: CSVLGEAGNEQFF
abundance: .
d_gene: .
v_gene: TRBV29-1
j_gene: TRBJ2-1

CDR3nt: TGCGCCAGCAGCTCCGGACTAGCGGGGGACACAGATACGCAGTATTTT
CDR3aa: CASSSGLAGDTDTQYF
abundance: .
d_gene: TRBD2
v_gene: TRBV5-1
j_gene: TRBJ2-3

CDR3nt: TGTGCCAGCAGCTCAGGGCAGGGATCAAGGGGCTACACCTTC
CDR3aa: CASSSGQGSRGYTF
abundance: .
d_gene: .
v_gene: TRBV7-9
j_gene: TRBJ1-2

CDR3nt: TGTGCCAGCAGCCCGGGACAGTTCCAAGAGACCCAGTACTTC
CDR3aa: CASSPGQFQETQYF
abundance: .
d_gene: TRBD1
v_gene: TRBV14
j_gene: TRBJ2-5

CDR3nt: TGCAGCGTTGAAGGGGGGGCTCGTACTGAAGCTTTCTTT
CDR3aa: CSVEGGARTEAFF
abundance: .
d_gene: .
v_gene: TRBV29-1
j_gene: TRBJ1-1

CDR3nt: TGCGCCAGCAGCCTCACACAGGGGGCCAGGAACACTGAAGCTTTCTTT
CDR3aa: CASSLTQGARNTEAFF
abundance: .
d_gene: TRBD1
v_gene: TRBV4-1
j_gene: TRBJ1-1

CDR3nt: TGTGCCAGCAGCAACTCCCAGGGGGCTGACTACGAGCAGTACTTC
CDR3aa: CASSNSQGADYEQYF
abundance: .
d_gene: TRBD1
v_gene: TRBV13
j_gene: TRBJ2-7

CDR3nt: TGCAGCGTTGAGTTCCCAGGAGGGGCTGAAGCTTTCTTT
CDR3aa: CSVEFPGGAEAFF
abundance: .
d_gene: .
v_gene: TRBV29-1
j_gene: TRBJ1-1

CDR3nt: TGTGCCAGCCTGCGACAGGGTGGTTACGAGCAGTACTTC
CDR3aa: CASLRQGGYEQYF
abundance: .
d_gene: TRBD1
v_gene: TRBV2
j_gene: TRBJ2-7

CDR3nt: TGCAGCGTTGAACCTAGCGGGAGCTCCTACAATGAGCAGTTCTTC
CDR3aa: CSVEPSGSSYNEQFF
abundance: .
d_gene: TRBD2
v_gene: TRBV29-1
j_gene: TRBJ2-1

CDR3nt: TGTGCCAGCAGTGTAGGGTACGAGCAGTACTTC
CDR3aa: CASSVGYEQYF
abundance: .
d_gene: .
v_gene: TRBV27
j_gene: TRBJ2-7

CDR3nt: TGTGCCAGCTCACCACTATGGGACAGGGGCTACGAGCAGTACTTC
CDR3aa: CASSPLWDRGYEQYF
abundance: .
d_gene: TRBD1
v_gene: TRBV18
j_gene: TRBJ2-7

CDR3nt: TGTGCCAGCAGTGTGGGTCAGGGGGCATACAATGAGCAGTTCTTC
CDR3aa: CASSVGQGAYNEQFF
abundance: .
d_gene: TRBD1
v_gene: TRBV2
j_gene: TRBJ2-1

CDR3nt: TGCAGCGTTGGGGCAGGGGGTTTTTCCTACGAGCAGTACTTC
CDR3aa: CSVGAGGFSYEQYF
abundance: .
d_gene: TRBD1
v_gene: TRBV29-1
j_gene: TRBJ2-7

CDR3nt: TGTGCCAGCAGCGTAGGGACAGAGCAGTTCTTC
CDR3aa: CASSVGTEQFF
abundance: .
d_gene: .
v_gene: TRBV9
j_gene: TRBJ2-1